This T cell receptor beta chain is from a study of blood T cell repertoires in COVID-19 (dated by TCRdb to 2020 to 2021). With regard to the full study: Samples covering the acute and convalescent phases of COVID-19 were provided by collaborators in the United States, Italy and Spain. The samples were drawn from the first 160 participants of the ongoing ImmuneRACE study and from about 1,200 subjects provided by 6 global collaborators. The repertoires were released in a freely available public database intended as a resource for research on the immune response to SARS-CoV-2. Nearly every sample came with metadata listing a de-identified subject ID, COVID-19 status, age in years and sex. Where available, HLA class I and class II types were taken from metadata supplied by the sample provider and were not determined by assay-based typing. Subjects who had been exposed to COVID-19, were actively infected with it, or had recovered from it provided the deeply sampled blood TCRbeta repertoires that made up the dataset. The material from the prospective study consisted of cDNA or gDNA derived from T cells, B-cell-depleted T cells, or PBMCs.

On the study overall, not on this receptor specifically: The amount of clinical and demographic metadata varied by source and participant and was provided uncurated.

Collaborating institutions collected whole blood in K2EDTA tubes following their own protocols. Collaborator samples were shipped for TCRbeta analysis as frozen whole blood, isolated PBMCs, or DNA extracted from either sample type. TCRbeta CDR3 regions were amplified from genomic DNA using the immunoSEQ Assay, a bias-controlled multiplex PCR. The published analysis was carried out like this. Within the assay, amplification of reference gene primers was used to estimate how many nucleated cells each sample contained. To quantify the absolute abundance of each unique TCRbeta CDR3 rearrangement, sequence reads were collapsed and filtered. For each sample, productive Simpson clonality was calculated as the square root of Simpson's diversity index across productive rearrangements. TCRdb stores this immuneACCESS table with in-frame sequences only. Part of the clones is absent; in the studies checked, under half of the shortfall reflects unresolved V genes, and no reason is known for the rest. V and J calls and clone size come straight from that table; D and trimming were deduced from the DNA. Here the sample has 160,000 or so clones; roughly 90% occur a single time. The top ten constitute 18% of the sample.

V sheds 5 bases and J sheds 0 bases, leaving 14 bases between their ends. From the cysteine through the phenylalanine, the CDR3 covers 16 amino acids. This entry keeps only the CDR3 DNA: 48 bases, framed from base 1. Via the germline V gene, CDR1 is SGHRS and CDR2 YFSETQ. A note on this clone: Its antigen specificity is not known. No quality values exist for individual bases; no much larger clone is one base distant.

Recombination connected TRBV5-1 to TRBJ2-2; the D gene is perhaps TRBD1, from 5 matching bases. The clonotype comes from a man in his sixties with active or convalescent COVID-19. The sequencing input was peripheral blood. The sequenced DNA: TGCGCCAGCAGTCAAGCAGGGCATGCGAACACCGGGGAGCTGTTTTTT. Its protein product is CASSQAGHANTGELFF. Supplemented by the reference TRBV5-1 and TRBJ2-2 proteins around the CDR3, the complete variable domain is KAGVTQTPRYLIKTRGQQVTLSCSPISGHRSVSWYQQTPGQGLQFLFEYFSETQRNKGNFPGRFSGRQFSNSRSEMNVSTLELGDSALYLCASSQAGHANTGELFFGEGSRLTVL.